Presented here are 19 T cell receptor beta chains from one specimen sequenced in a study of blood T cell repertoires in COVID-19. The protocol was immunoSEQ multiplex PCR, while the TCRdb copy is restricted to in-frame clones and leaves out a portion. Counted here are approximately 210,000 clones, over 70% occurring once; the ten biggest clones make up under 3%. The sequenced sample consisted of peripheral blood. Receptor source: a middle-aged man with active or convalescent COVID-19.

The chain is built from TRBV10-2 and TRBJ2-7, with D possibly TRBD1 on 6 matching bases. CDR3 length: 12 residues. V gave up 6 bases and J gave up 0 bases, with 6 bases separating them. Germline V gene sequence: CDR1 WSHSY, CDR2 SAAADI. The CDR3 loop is CASRDSSYEQYF. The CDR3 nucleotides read TGCGCCAGCAGGGACAGCTCCTACGAGCAGTACTTC.

The DNA of the CDR3 is TGTGCCAGCAGCGTCACCGGGTTAGAGACCCAGTACTTC. This gives the protein CASSVTGLETQYF. The V and J genes are TRBV9 and TRBJ2-5; D is ambiguous. The CDR3 contains 13 residues. The V end was cut by 2 bases, the J end by 4 bases, with 9 bases between. Per germline, CDR1 SGDLS and CDR2 YYNGEE. Filled out from reference TRBV9 and TRBJ2-5, the complete variable domain reads DSGVTQTPKHLITATGQRVTLRCSPRSGDLSVYWYQQSLDQGLQFLIQYYNGEERAKGNILERFSAQQFPDLHSELNLSSLELGDSALYFCASSVTGLETQYFGPGTRLLVL.

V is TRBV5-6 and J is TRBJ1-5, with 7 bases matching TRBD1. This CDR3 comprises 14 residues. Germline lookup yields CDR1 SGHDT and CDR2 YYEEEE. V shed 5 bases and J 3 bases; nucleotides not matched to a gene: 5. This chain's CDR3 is CASRRTGDNQPQHF. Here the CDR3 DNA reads TGTGCCAGCAGGCGGACAGGAGACAATCAGCCCCAGCATTTT.

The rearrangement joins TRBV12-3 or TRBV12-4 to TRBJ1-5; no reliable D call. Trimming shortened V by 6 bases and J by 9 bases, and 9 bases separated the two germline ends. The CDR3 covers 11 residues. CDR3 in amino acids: CASSRDWPQHF. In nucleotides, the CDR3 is TGTGCCAGCAGCCGGGATTGGCCCCAGCATTTT.

In nucleotides, the CDR3 is TGTGCCATCATGGCCAGCGGGAGGTTGAATGAGCAGTTCTTC. This translates into CAIMASGRLNEQFF. This chain connects TRBV10-3 to TRBJ2-1; the match to TRBD2 covers 9 bases. Unmatched junction bases numbered 8, after V lost 7 bases and J lost 7 bases. Germline CDR1 ENHRY, CDR2 SYGVKD. The CDR3 extends over 14 amino acids.

CDR3 sequence: CASSRAGNTEAFF. CDR3 DNA: TGTGCCAGCAGCCGGGCGGGGAACACTGAAGCTTTCTTT. The chain employs TRBV3-1 (or the pseudogene TRBV3-2) and TRBJ1-1; D is undetermined. The V gene lost 4 bases and the J gene lost 1 base, with 7 bases spanning the gap. This CDR3 has 13 amino acids. Germline-derived CDR1 and CDR2 are LGHDT and YNNKEL (reference sequence).

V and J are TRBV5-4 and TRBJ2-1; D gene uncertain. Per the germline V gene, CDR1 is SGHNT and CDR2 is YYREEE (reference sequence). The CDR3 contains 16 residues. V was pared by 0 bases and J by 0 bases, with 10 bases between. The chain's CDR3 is CASSLGSFSSYNEQFF. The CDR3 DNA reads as TGTGCCAGCAGCTTGGGGTCTTTCAGCTCCTACAATGAGCAGTTCTTC.

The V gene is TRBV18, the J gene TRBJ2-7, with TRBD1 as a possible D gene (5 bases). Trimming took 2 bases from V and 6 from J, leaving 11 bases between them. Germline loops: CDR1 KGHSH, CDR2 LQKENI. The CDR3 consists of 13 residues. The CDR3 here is CASSPSRGIEQYF. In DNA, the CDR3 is TGTGCCAGCTCACCATCTAGGGGAATCGAGCAGTACTTC.

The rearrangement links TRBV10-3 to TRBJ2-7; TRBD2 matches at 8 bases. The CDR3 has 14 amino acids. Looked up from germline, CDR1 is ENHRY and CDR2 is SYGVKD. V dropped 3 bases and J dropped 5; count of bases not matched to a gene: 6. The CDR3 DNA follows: TGTGCCATCAGTGAAGGGCGGGAGGTGGACGAGCAGTACTTC. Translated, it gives CAISEGREVDEQYF.

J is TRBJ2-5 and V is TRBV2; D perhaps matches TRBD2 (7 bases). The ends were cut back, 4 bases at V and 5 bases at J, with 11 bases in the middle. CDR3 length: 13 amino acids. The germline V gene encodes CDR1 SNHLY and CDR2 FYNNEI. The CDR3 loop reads CASSGAGAETQYF. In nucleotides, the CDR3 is TGTGCCAGCAGTGGGGCGGGGGCTGAGACCCAGTACTTC.

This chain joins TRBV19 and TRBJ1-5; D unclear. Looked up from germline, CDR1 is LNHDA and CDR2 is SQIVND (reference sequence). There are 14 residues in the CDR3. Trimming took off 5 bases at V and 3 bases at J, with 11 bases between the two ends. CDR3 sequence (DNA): TGTGCCAGTAGTCTCGACATTTACAATCAGCCCCAGCATTTT. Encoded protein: CASSLDIYNQPQHF. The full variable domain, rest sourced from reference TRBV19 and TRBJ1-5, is DGGITQSPKYLFRKEGQNVTLSCEQNLNHDAMYWYRQDPGQGLRLIYYSQIVNDFQKGDIAEGYSVSREKKESFPLTVTSAQKNPTAFYLCASSLDIYNQPQHFGDGTRLSIL.

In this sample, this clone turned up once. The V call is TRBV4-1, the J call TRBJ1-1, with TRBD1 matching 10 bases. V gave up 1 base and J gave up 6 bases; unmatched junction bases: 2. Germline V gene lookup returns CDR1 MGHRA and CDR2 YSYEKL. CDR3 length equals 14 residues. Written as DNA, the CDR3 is TGCGCCAGCAGCCAAGGGACAGGGGGATCTGAAGCTTTCTTT. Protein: CASSQGTGGSEAFF.

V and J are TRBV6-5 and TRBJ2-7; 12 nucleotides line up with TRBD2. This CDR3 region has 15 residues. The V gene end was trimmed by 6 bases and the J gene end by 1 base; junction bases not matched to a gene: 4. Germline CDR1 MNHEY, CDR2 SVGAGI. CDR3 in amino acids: CASRGLAGISYEQYF. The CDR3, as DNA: TGTGCCAGCAGAGGACTAGCGGGGATATCCTACGAGCAGTACTTC.

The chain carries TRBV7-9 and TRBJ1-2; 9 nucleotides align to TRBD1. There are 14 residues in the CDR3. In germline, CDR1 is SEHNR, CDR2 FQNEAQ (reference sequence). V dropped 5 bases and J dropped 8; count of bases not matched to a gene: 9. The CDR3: CASSEEQGAMGYTF. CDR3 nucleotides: TGTGCCAGCAGCGAAGAACAGGGGGCAATGGGCTACACCTTC.

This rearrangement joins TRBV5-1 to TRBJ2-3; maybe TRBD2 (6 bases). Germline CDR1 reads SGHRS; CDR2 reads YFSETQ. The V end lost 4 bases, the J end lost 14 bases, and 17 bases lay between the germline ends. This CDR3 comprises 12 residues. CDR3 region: CASSLGDSSLYF. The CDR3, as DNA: TGCGCCAGCAGCCTGGGGGACTCCAGCCTGTATTTT.

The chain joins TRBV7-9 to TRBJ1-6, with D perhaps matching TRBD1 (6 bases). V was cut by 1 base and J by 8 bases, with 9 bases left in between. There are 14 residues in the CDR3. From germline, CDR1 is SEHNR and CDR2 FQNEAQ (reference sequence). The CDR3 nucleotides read TGTGCCAGCAGCTTAGTAGCAGGGGATTCACCCCTCCACTTT. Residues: CASSLVAGDSPLHF.

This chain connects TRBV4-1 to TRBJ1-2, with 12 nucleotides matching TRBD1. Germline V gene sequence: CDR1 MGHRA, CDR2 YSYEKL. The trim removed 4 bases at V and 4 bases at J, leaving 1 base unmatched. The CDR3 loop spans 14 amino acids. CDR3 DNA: TGCGCCAGCAGCCCGGGACAGGGGGCCTATGGCTACACCTTC. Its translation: CASSPGQGAYGYTF.

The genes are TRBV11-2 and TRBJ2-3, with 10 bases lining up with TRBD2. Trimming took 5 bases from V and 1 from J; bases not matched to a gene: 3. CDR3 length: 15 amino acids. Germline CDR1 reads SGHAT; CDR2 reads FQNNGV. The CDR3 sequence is CASSPGLAGTDTQYF. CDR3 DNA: TGTGCCAGCAGCCCAGGACTAGCGGGCACAGATACGCAGTATTTT.

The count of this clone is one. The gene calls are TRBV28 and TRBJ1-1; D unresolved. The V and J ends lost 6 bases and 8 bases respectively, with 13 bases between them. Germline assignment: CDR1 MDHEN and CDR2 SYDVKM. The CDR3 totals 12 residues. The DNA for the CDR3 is TGTGCCAGCAGCCCGGTAGGGAGAGAAGCTTTCTTT. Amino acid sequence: CASSPVGREAFF.